This TCR beta chain was recorded in a study of Graves' ophthalmopathy and Graves' hyperthyroidism. Transcripts of RNA were the source for amplifying TCR beta CDR3 regions. HTBI-primed first-round RT-PCR preceded second-round multiplex PCR. MiXCR was run by TCRdb on the multiplex PCR reads, yielding one entry per CDR3 protein. Counted here are around 660,000 distinct CDR3 sequences, roughly two fifths occurring once; the ten biggest clones make up under 3.5%. The CDR3 has 13 amino acids. CDR1 and CDR2 (germline): DFQATT, SNEGSKA (reference sequence). The V and J ends lost 6 bases and 1 base respectively, with 13 bases between them. This clonotype was seen repeatedly, ten times or more.

The sequence was obtained from an adult man with Graves' ophthalmopathy. The chain uses TRBV20-1 and TRBJ2-7, with a possible D match to TRBD2 (5 bases). The material sequenced was peripheral blood. CDR3 nucleotide sequence: TGCAGTGCACGCTGGACGGGATCCTACGAGCAGTACTTC. Its translation is CSARWTGSYEQYF.